The table lists the clone carrying this T cell receptor (beta chain) with a few counts. Its antigen is unknown. V was cut by 5 bases and J by 8 bases, with 16 bases left in between. This CDR3 region has 14 residues. Germline loops: CDR1 SGHVS, CDR2 FQNEAQ. The data belong to a study of T cell responses to AZD1222 COVID-19 vaccine. Findings and limits, study-wide: Baseline antibody screening turned up just 6 or 7 seropositive AZD1222 recipients. Dominant CD4 TCR responses targeted spike regions 160-218 and 743-854. Donors in the cohort were predominantly white British and more often female, and clonal diversity was possibly underestimated.

Method: immunoSEQ multiplex PCR; TCRdb's copy keeps in-frame clones and lacks some. The sample yields about 100,000 clones, roughly 89% seen once. The sequences come from peripheral blood, collected on day 0 of AZD1222 vaccination. The sequence was collected from an adult in good health. V is TRBV7-8 and J is TRBJ2-1, with D perhaps TRBD2 (6 bases). CDR3 nucleotide sequence: TGTGCCAGCAGCCGTGACGGGGGAGAGTATGAGCAGTTCTTC. As protein: CASSRDGGEYEQFF.